One sample yielded the 21 T cell receptor beta chains listed below, sequenced in a study of shared clonotypes between healthy human individuals. Using immunoSEQ multiplex PCR, the repertoire was profiled, and TCRdb retains in-frame clones only, with some absent. The sample has approximately 620,000 clones; 97% are singletons. Sequenced: naive CD4+ T cells sorted from blood. This sample's subset: CD45RA+ positively selected. The receptors shown here come from a woman aged 25 to 39 in good health.

This clone was observed a single time. The rearrangement links TRBV30 to TRBJ1-4; the D is unclear. In germline, CDR1 is GTSNPN, CDR2 SVGIG (reference sequence). Trimming removed 3 bases at V and 6 bases at J, with 14 bases between. There are 14 residues in the CDR3. The CDR3 protein is CAWRVPPGDEKLFF. The CDR3 DNA reads as TGTGCCTGGAGGGTACCACCGGGAGATGAAAAACTGTTTTTT.

The chain links TRBV9 to TRBJ1-3; D is unresolved. Germline CDR1 is SGDLS and CDR2 is YYNGEE. CDR3 length equals 14 residues. V was cut by 5 bases and J by 1 base, with 10 bases left in between. The CDR3 region is CASRATLSGNTIYF. CDR3 DNA sequence: TGTGCCAGCAGAGCGACCCTTTCTGGAAACACCATATATTTT.

About this clone itself: This same CDR3 is encoded by further DNA sequences in the sample. The chain is built from TRBV28 and TRBJ1-5; D may be TRBD1 (5 bases). CDR1 MDHEN and CDR2 SYDVKM come from the germline V gene. Trimming pared 4 bases from V and 4 bases from J, leaving 5 bases between. The length of the CDR3 is 12 residues. DNA for the CDR3: TGTGCCAGCAGTTGGGGGAATCAGCCCCAGCATTTT. Its translation is CASSWGNQPQHF.

This chain links TRBV28 with TRBJ2-7, with 8 bases identical to TRBD2. The CDR3 has 17 amino acids. Per the germline V gene, CDR1 is MDHEN and CDR2 is SYDVKM. J lost 4 bases, V lost 4 bases, and 15 bases had no gene match. The CDR3, as DNA: TGTGCCAGCAGTTCACCCCGTACAAGCGGGAGTGGGTACGAGCAGTACTTC. This gives the protein CASSSPRTSGSGYEQYF.

The genes are TRBV5-4 and TRBJ1-1, with D hard to call. Germline CDR1 and CDR2: SGHNT and YYREEE (reference sequence). This CDR3 is built from 14 residues. The V gene lost 0 bases and the J gene lost 0 bases, with 6 bases spanning the gap. The CDR3 loop is CASSLVTVNTEAFF. The CDR3 DNA sequence: TGTGCCAGCAGCTTGGTGACCGTGAACACTGAAGCTTTCTTT.

The chain carries TRBV28 and TRBJ2-5; D perhaps matches TRBD2 (6 bases). The end of the DNA is better explained by TRBJ2-7, so the J call may be wrong. Germline-derived CDR1 and CDR2 are MDHEN and SYDVKM. CDR3 length equals 12 residues. The CDR3 nucleotides are TGTGCCAGCACCAGCGGGCCCTACGAGCAGTACTTC. This gives the protein CASTSGPYEQYF.

This chain joins TRBV10-3 and TRBJ2-7, with 8 nucleotides matching TRBD2. The CDR3 is 16 residues long. The trim removed 2 bases at V and 1 base at J, leaving 7 bases unmatched. Germline CDR1 is ENHRY and CDR2 is SYGVKD. The DNA for the CDR3 is TGTGCCATCAGTGAGGCCCAGCGGGAGTGGTCCTACGAGCAGTACTTC. The encoded protein is CAISEAQREWSYEQYF.

The chain joins TRBV7-9 to TRBJ2-1, with 8 positions matching TRBD1. The V gene's germline CDR1 is SEHNR and CDR2 FQNEAQ (reference sequence). The CDR3 contains 17 residues. V was pared by 3 bases and J by 3 bases, with 10 bases of the junction left unmatched. CDR3 sequence reads: CASSFSRGRRHYNEQFF. The DNA for the CDR3 is TGTGCCAGCAGCTTTTCCAGGGGGCGACGACACTACAATGAGCAGTTCTTC. Together with reference TRBV7-9 and TRBJ2-1, the CDR3 gives the full variable domain: DTGVSQNPRHKITKRGQNVTFRCDPISEHNRLYWYRQTLGQGPEFLTYFQNEAQLEKSRLLSDRFSAERPKGSFSTLEIQRTEQGDSAMYLCASSFSRGRRHYNEQFFGPGTRLTVL.

This rearrangement joins TRBV7-8 to TRBJ2-5; D is perhaps TRBD2 (6 bases). The CDR3 runs to 13 residues. Germline V gene sequence: CDR1 SGHVS, CDR2 FQNEAQ. V was pared by 6 bases and J by 5 bases, with 13 bases between. The CDR3 DNA sequence: TGTGCCAGCAGGCCCCGGGGGTGGGAGACCCAGTACTTC. This gives the protein CASRPRGWETQYF.

The chain combines TRBV15 with TRBJ2-5; TRBD1 matches at 7 bases. V shed 2 bases and J 5 bases; nucleotides not matched to a gene: 14. This CDR3 contains 17 residues. Germline CDR1 is LNHNV and CDR2 is YYDKDF (reference sequence). The CDR3 DNA reads TGTGCCACCAGCAGATTTAGACGTGGACAGGCTGGGGAGACCCAGTACTTC. This gives the protein CATSRFRRGQAGETQYF.

The V gene is TRBV30, the J gene TRBJ2-3; D is possibly TRBD2 (7 bases). Germline lookup yields CDR1 GTSNPN and CDR2 SVGIG (reference sequence). Trimming removed 4 bases at V and 6 bases at J, with 14 bases between. This CDR3 has 13 residues. CDR3 sequence (DNA): TGTGCCTGGACGGGCGGGGGCTGGGATACGCAGTATTTT. Protein product: CAWTGGGWDTQYF. Combining the CDR3 with reference TRBV30 and TRBJ2-3 gives the whole variable domain SQTIHQWPATLVQPVGSPLSLECTVEGTSNPNLYWYRQAAGRGLQLLFYSVGIGQISSEVPQNLSASRPQDRQFILSSKKLLLSDSGFYLCAWTGGGWDTQYFGPGTRLTVL.

This chain links TRBV2 with TRBJ2-3, with D unresolved. Trimming removed 6 bases from V and 5 bases from J, with 9 bases in between. Looked up from germline, CDR1 is SNHLY and CDR2 is FYNNEI. This CDR3 is built from 12 residues. The CDR3 DNA reads TGTGCCAGCAGGGAGACTGGAGATACGCAGTATTTT. Translated: CASRETGDTQYF.

This chain links TRBV18 with TRBJ1-3, with a weak D call TRBD1 (5 bases). Trimming pared 6 bases from V and 10 bases from J, leaving 10 bases between. In germline, CDR1 is KGHSH, CDR2 LQKENI. The CDR3 totals 11 residues. Here the CDR3 DNA reads TGTGCCAGCTCCACCGGGGGGACCATATATTTT. It specifies CASSTGGTIYF.

The chain employs TRBV6-5 and TRBJ2-3, with unresolved D. There are 12 residues in the CDR3. CDR1 is MNHEY and CDR2 is SVGAGI in the germline V gene. Trimming removed 6 bases from V and 6 bases from J, with 10 bases in between. CDR3 coding DNA: TGTGCCAGCAGCCCCCGGGCCGATACGCAGTATTTT. Encoded protein: CASSPRADTQYF.

This chain uses TRBV21-1 with TRBJ2-7; the D call TRBD2 from the table was never checked on the DNA. TRBV21-1 is listed as a pseudogene. The CDR3 consists of 15 residues. In nucleotides, the CDR3 is TGTGCCCATACCTCTTCGCGGCTGGTCTTTTACGAGCAGTACTTC. Translating gives CAHTSSRLVFYEQYF.

V is TRBV6-1 and J is TRBJ1-2; D remains unclear. Trimming pared 2 bases from V and 8 bases from J, leaving 12 bases between. CDR3 length: 13 amino acids. Germline CDR1 reads MNHNS; CDR2 reads SASEGT. The CDR3, as DNA: TGTGCCAGCAGTGAAAGCGGGGTCGGGGGCTACACCTTC. This translates into CASSESGVGGYTF.

The J gene is TRBJ1-1, the V gene TRBV2, with 11 bases matching TRBD1. V shed 3 bases and J 4 bases; nucleotides not matched to a gene: 4. The CDR3 is made up of 15 amino acids. Germline V gene lookup returns CDR1 SNHLY and CDR2 FYNNEI. The CDR3 loop is CASSDRGTGGTEAFF. CDR3 bases: TGTGCCAGCAGTGATAGAGGGACAGGGGGCACTGAAGCTTTCTTT. Looking up the rest from reference TRBV2 and TRBJ1-1 gives the full variable domain: EPEVTQTPSHQVTQMGQEVILRCVPISNHLYFYWYRQILGQKVEFLVSFYNNEISEKSEIFDDQFSVERPDGSNFTLKIRSTKLEDSAMYFCASSDRGTGGTEAFFGQGTRLTVV.

The CDR3 region is CASSILRGTDTQYF. In nucleotides, the CDR3 is TGTGCCAGCAGCATTCTTCGAGGGACAGATACGCAGTATTTT. The chain couples TRBV28 to TRBJ2-3; TRBD2 might be the D (5 bases). The V end lost 6 bases, the J end lost 3 bases, and 13 bases lay between the germline ends. Germline V CDR1 and CDR2: MDHEN, SYDVKM. CDR3 length equals 14 residues.

The chain joins TRBV7-8 to TRBJ2-3; weak D call: TRBD2 (6 bases). V was trimmed by 3 bases and J by 0 bases, leaving 10 bases between them. The CDR3 consists of 15 residues. CDR1 SGHVS and CDR2 FQNEAQ come from the germline V gene. This CDR3 is CASSFGGASTDTQYF. In nucleotides, the CDR3 is TGTGCCAGCAGCTTTGGAGGGGCTAGCACAGATACGCAGTATTTT.

Turning to this clone: Other DNA sequences of this sample code for an identical CDR3. The V and J genes are TRBV6-6 and TRBJ2-7; 7 positions match TRBD1. Germline loops: CDR1 MNHNY, CDR2 SVGAGI (reference sequence). V shed 6 bases and J 4 bases; nucleotides not matched to a gene: 6. CDR3 length equals 13 residues. CDR3 amino acids: CASSPGQSYEQYF. The CDR3 coding sequence is TGTGCCAGCAGCCCGGGACAGAGTTACGAGCAGTACTTC.

The rearrangement uses TRBV19 and TRBJ1-2; 9 nucleotides agree with TRBD1. CDR1 LNHDA and CDR2 SQIVND come from the germline V gene (reference sequence). This CDR3 spans 16 amino acids. J gave up 8 bases and V 4 bases, and 14 bases lay outside the gene matches. CDR3 bases: TGTGCCAGTAGTAGAGACCGGGACAGGGTTTTCCGCGGCTACACCTTC. Its protein is CASSRDRDRVFRGYTF. The variable domain in full, with the rest retrieved from reference TRBV19 and TRBJ1-2, is DGGITQSPKYLFRKEGQNVTLSCEQNLNHDAMYWYRQDPGQGLRLIYYSQIVNDFQKGDIAEGYSVSREKKESFPLTVTSAQKNPTAFYLCASSRDRDRVFRGYTFGSGTRLTVV.